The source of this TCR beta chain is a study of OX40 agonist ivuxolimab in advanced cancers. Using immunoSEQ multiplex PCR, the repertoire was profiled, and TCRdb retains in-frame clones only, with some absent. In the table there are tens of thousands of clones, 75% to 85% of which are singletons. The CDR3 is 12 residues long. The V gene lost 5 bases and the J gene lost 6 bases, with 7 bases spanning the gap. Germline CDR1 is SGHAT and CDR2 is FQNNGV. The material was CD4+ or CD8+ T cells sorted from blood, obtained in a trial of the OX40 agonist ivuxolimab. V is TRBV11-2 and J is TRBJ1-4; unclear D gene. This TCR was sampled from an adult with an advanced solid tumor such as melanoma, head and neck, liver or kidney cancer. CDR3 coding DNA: TGTGCCAGCAGCCCCGGGTATGAAAAACTGTTTTTT. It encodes CASSPGYEKLFF.